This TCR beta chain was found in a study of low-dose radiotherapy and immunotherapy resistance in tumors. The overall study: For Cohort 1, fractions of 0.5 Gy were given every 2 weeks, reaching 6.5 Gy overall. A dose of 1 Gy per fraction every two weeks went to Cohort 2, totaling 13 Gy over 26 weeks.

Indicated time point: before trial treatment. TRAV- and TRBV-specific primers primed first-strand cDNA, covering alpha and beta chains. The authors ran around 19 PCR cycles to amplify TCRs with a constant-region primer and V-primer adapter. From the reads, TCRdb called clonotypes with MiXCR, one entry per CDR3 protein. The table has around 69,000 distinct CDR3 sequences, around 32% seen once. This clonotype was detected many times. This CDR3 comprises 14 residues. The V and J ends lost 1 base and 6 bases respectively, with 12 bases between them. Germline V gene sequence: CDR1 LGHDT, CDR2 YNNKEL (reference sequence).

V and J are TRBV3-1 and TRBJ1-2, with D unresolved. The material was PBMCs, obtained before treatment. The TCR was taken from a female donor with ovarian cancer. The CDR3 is CASSQVAGVNGYTF. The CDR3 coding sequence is TGTGCCAGCAGCCAAGTAGCCGGGGTAAATGGCTACACCTTC.